Included here is one T cell receptor (beta chain) sequence, with context. The data stem from a study of T cells expressing NK-cell markers. Study-wide background: It was sorted CD3+CD56+NKG2C+, CD3+CD56+NKG2C- and CD3+CD56-NKG2C+ T cells that supplied the TCR beta repertoires.

5'RACE template switching with UMIs generated TCR beta cDNA. TCRdb re-called the 5' RACE reads and catalogs CDR3 proteins one per entry, DNA excluded. This table lists about 160,000 distinct CDR3 sequences. The CDR3 is 15 residues long. Germline CDR1 reads SGHVS; CDR2 reads FQNEAQ. Material for sequencing was blood T cells: a sorted CD56 or NKG2C T cell subset, CD4+ or CD8+ T cells, or bulk PBMC T cells (not recorded which). The J gene is TRBJ2-2, the V gene TRBV7-8; TCRdb proposes TRBD1, but this gene call is untestable without DNA. The clonotype originates from a man aged 18 to 69 in good health. The CDR3 sequence: CASSYSGGATGELFF.